The T cell receptor (beta chain) under discussion was sequenced for a study of cytomegalovirus exposure and HLA in healthy donors. Both 60 Vbeta primers and 13 Jbeta primers went into the PCR. Produced via immunoSEQ multiplex PCR; TCRdb's table is partial and in-frame only. Recorded for this sample: around 100,000 clones. Germline V lookup: CDR1 SEHNR, CDR2 FQNEAQ (reference sequence). J was trimmed by 6 bases and V by 5 bases; bases with no gene match: 7. The CDR3 totals 15 residues. The sequencing input was PBMCs. The clonotype comes from a man aged 25 to 40 in good health and CMV-seronegative. This chain uses TRBV7-9 with TRBJ2-5, with 12 bases matching TRBD1. The CDR3 region is CASSTGQGALKTQYF. The CDR3 region has the DNA TGTGCCAGCAGCACGGGACAGGGGGCCTTAAAGACCCAGTACTTC. Combining the CDR3 with reference TRBV7-9 and TRBJ2-5 gives the whole variable domain DTGVSQNPRHKITKRGQNVTFRCDPISEHNRLYWYRQTLGQGPEFLTYFQNEAQLEKSRLLSDRFSAERPKGSFSTLEIQRTEQGDSAMYLCASSTGQGALKTQYFGPGTRLLVL.